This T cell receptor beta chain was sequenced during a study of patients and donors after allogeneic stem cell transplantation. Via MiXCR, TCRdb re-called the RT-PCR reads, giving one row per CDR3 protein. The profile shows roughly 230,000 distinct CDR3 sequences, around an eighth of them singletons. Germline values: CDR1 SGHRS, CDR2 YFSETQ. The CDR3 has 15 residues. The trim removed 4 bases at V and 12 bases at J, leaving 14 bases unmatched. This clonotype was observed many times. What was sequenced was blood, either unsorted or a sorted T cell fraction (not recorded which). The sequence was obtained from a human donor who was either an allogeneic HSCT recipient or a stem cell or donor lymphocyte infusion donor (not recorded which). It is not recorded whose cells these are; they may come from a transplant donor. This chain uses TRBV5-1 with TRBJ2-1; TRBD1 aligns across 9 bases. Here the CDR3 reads CASSPVPGQGMMQFF. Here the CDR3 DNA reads TGCGCCAGCAGCCCCGTCCCGGGACAGGGAATGATGCAGTTCTTC.